Below, 22 T cell receptor beta chains from the same sample are listed, as sequenced in a study of blood T cell repertoires in COVID-19. Profiling relied on immunoSEQ multiplex PCR, and the TCRdb table lists in-frame clones only, not all of them. The repertoire holds approximately 490,000 clones, with 87% as singletons. Sequencing was performed on PBMCs or T cells enriched from blood (not recorded which). Receptors were obtained from a woman aged 18-35 years who had recovered from COVID-19.

A single count supports this clone. V and J are TRBV28 and TRBJ1-4; 7 nucleotides match TRBD1. From germline, CDR1 is MDHEN and CDR2 SYDVKM. CDR3 length: 16 amino acids. Unmatched junction bases numbered 10, after V lost 3 bases and J lost 6 bases. The CDR3 nucleotides read TGTGCCAGCAGTTTTAGTAGGGGGCGGTTTTATGAAAAACTGTTTTTT. It specifies CASSFSRGRFYEKLFF. Full variable domain (missing parts from reference TRBV28 and TRBJ1-4): DVKVTQSSRYLVKRTGEKVFLECVQDMDHENMFWYRQDPGLGLRLIYFSYDVKMKEKGDIPEGYSVSREKKERFSLILESASTNQTSMYLCASSFSRGRFYEKLFFGSGTQLSVL.

CDR3 nucleotide sequence: TGTGCCAGCAGCAGGGGGACGGGCCTAGGGGGCTACACCTTC. It yields the protein CASSRGTGLGGYTF. This chain links TRBV7-6 with TRBJ1-2; tentatively, D is TRBD1 (6 bases). Looked up from germline, CDR1 is SGHVS and CDR2 is FNYEAQ. The CDR3 has 14 amino acids. Trimming cost V 5 bases and J 8 bases, with 18 bases left between them.

The chain employs TRBV5-1 and TRBJ2-1, with TRBD1 matching over 7 bases. This CDR3 region has 18 residues. CDR1 is SGHRS and CDR2 is YFSETQ in the germline V gene. Trimming removed 0 bases from V and 5 bases from J; junction bases left unmatched: 14. CDR3 bases: TGCGCCAGCAGCTTGGGTTTGGACAGGTTGGGCCTTAACAATGAGCAGTTCTTC. Its protein product is CASSLGLDRLGLNNEQFF.

The chain combines TRBV4-1 with TRBJ1-1; D possibly corresponds to TRBD1 (6 bases). The CDR3 contains 14 residues. V was trimmed by 3 bases and J by 1 base, leaving 9 bases between them. Germline V gene sequence: CDR1 MGHRA, CDR2 YSYEKL. The CDR3 loop is CASSHEQGNTEAFF. The CDR3 coding sequence is TGCGCCAGCAGCCATGAACAGGGGAACACTGAAGCTTTCTTT.

The chain recombines TRBV18 with TRBJ1-4, with 11 bases fitting TRBD1. The CDR3 runs 13 residues. Germline values: CDR1 KGHSH, CDR2 LQKENI. The V segment lost 3 bases and the J segment 11 bases; nucleotides outside the gene matches: 2. Here the CDR3 reads CASSPRDRGKLFF. The CDR3 nucleotides are TGTGCCAGCTCACCCAGGGACAGGGGGAAACTGTTTTTT.

This chain links TRBV7-8 with TRBJ2-7; D call uncertain. Per germline, CDR1 SGHVS and CDR2 FQNEAQ. Deletions cut 5 bases from V and 8 bases from J, with 10 bases between. This CDR3 region has 11 residues. Here the CDR3 reads CASSLNQKQYF. CDR3 DNA sequence: TGTGCCAGCAGCCTGAATCAGAAGCAGTACTTC.

The chain has TRBV2 and TRBJ2-2, with 10 bases that match TRBD1. CDR1 is SNHLY and CDR2 is FYNNEI in the germline V gene. Trimming at V came to 7 bases and at J to 6 bases, leaving 8 bases not matched to a gene. The CDR3 runs to 15 residues. CDR3 sequence (DNA): TGTGCCAGCACCCTGGACAGGGGGGTCTCCGGGGAGCTGTTTTTT. This codes for CASTLDRGVSGELFF.

This clone came up once. The chain recombines TRBV9 with TRBJ2-7; D unresolved. Germline V gives CDR1 SGDLS, CDR2 YYNGEE. Trimming cost V 0 bases and J 4 bases, with 14 bases left between them. This CDR3 comprises 15 residues. As DNA, the CDR3 is TGTGCCAGCAGCGTAGGAGGAAACATCCAGTACGAGCAGTACTTC. Amino acids: CASSVGGNIQYEQYF.

This chain joins TRBV28 and TRBJ1-4; 10 bases agree with TRBD1. CDR1 is MDHEN, CDR2 SYDVKM, per germline. CDR3 length: 16 amino acids. J lost 8 bases, V lost 4 bases, and 10 bases had no gene match. The CDR3 region has the DNA TGTGCCAGCAGTTCCCCCCGGGACAGGGGTGAAGAAAAACTGTTTTTT. The encoded protein is CASSSPRDRGEEKLFF.

V usage is TRBV2 and J usage is TRBJ1-1; TRBD1 matches 7 bases. Germline V gene lookup returns CDR1 SNHLY and CDR2 FYNNEI. The V gene end was trimmed by 8 bases and the J gene end by 5 bases; junction bases not matched to a gene: 8. CDR3 length equals 13 residues. This CDR3 reads CASCTGDRTEAFF. For the CDR3, the DNA is TGTGCCAGCTGCACAGGGGATCGTACTGAAGCTTTCTTT.

A note on this clone: The same CDR3 arises from other DNA sequences in this sample as well. This chain uses TRBV30 with TRBJ1-3, with D unclear. V was pared by 2 bases and J by 0 bases, with 5 bases between. Germline CDR1 GTSNPN, CDR2 SVGIG (reference sequence). The CDR3 runs to 13 residues. The CDR3: CAWSQISGNTIYF. CDR3 nucleotides: TGTGCCTGGAGTCAGATCTCTGGAAACACCATATATTTT.

The rearrangement uses TRBV18 and TRBJ1-1; D perhaps matches TRBD1 (5 bases). This CDR3 region has 12 residues. Trimming removed 6 bases at V and 7 bases at J, with 12 bases between. Germline V gene lookup returns CDR1 KGHSH and CDR2 LQKENI. The CDR3 region has the DNA TGTGCCAGCTCCCTCGGGGGGGGTGAAGCTTTCTTT. It is translated as CASSLGGGEAFF.

The chain carries TRBV5-5 and TRBJ1-1; possibly TRBD1 for D (5 bases). V lost 4 bases and J 0 bases, leaving 7 bases between the germline ends. From germline, CDR1 is SGHKS and CDR2 YYEKEE (reference sequence). The CDR3 runs 13 residues. CDR3 sequence reads: CASSIGVNTEAFF. In DNA form, the CDR3 reads TGTGCCAGCAGCATAGGGGTGAACACTGAAGCTTTCTTT.

The rearrangement joins TRBV2 to TRBJ1-2; no definite D call. V lost 5 bases and J 6 bases, leaving 10 bases between the germline ends. The germline V gene has CDR1 SNHLY and CDR2 FYNNEI. This CDR3 has 12 residues. CDR3: CASSIRRDGYTF. The CDR3 DNA sequence: TGTGCCAGCAGTATAAGAAGAGATGGCTACACCTTC.

The chain combines TRBV11-2 with TRBJ1-2; possibly TRBD1 for D (6 bases). Germline CDR1 and CDR2: SGHAT and FQNNGV. This CDR3 has 14 amino acids. Trimming took off 5 bases at V and 5 bases at J, with 15 bases between the two ends. This CDR3 reads CASSPWTATYGYTF. CDR3 nucleotide sequence: TGTGCCAGCAGCCCCTGGACAGCTACTTATGGCTACACCTTC.

This chain uses TRBV23-1 with TRBJ1-5; 7 positions match TRBD1. TRBV23-1 has ORF status, its function being uncertain. This CDR3 has 15 residues. V was clipped by 6 bases and J by 1 base; unmatched bases: 6. The CDR3 sequence is CASSCDRESNQPQHF. As DNA, the CDR3 is TGCGCCAGCAGCTGCGACAGGGAGAGCAATCAGCCCCAGCATTTT.

The genes are TRBV10-2 and TRBJ2-1, with D perhaps matching TRBD1 (7 bases). CDR3 length: 18 amino acids. The germline V gene encodes CDR1 WSHSY and CDR2 SAAADI. Trimming shortened V by 2 bases and J by 0 bases, and 17 bases separated the two germline ends. The CDR3: CASSEGPRGASSYNEQFF. The CDR3 nucleotides read TGCGCCAGCAGTGAGGGACCCAGGGGGGCTAGCTCCTACAATGAGCAGTTCTTC.

This sequence joins TRBV2 and TRBJ2-5, with D tentatively TRBD2 (7 bases). The CDR3 runs 13 residues. Germline V gives CDR1 SNHLY, CDR2 FYNNEI. With 10 bases removed from V and 1 base from J, the gap between germline ends came to 13 bases. The CDR3 nucleotides are TGTGCCACCCTCCGGGGGGCCCAAGAGACCCAGTACTTC. The encoded protein is CATLRGAQETQYF. The variable domain in full, with the rest retrieved from reference TRBV2 and TRBJ2-5, is EPEVTQTPSHQVTQMGQEVILRCVPISNHLYFYWYRQILGQKVEFLVSFYNNEISEKSEIFDDQFSVERPDGSNFTLKIRSTKLEDSAMYFCATLRGAQETQYFGPGTRLLVL.

The chain uses TRBV5-1 and TRBJ1-4; D perhaps matches TRBD1 (5 bases). The CDR3 is 15 amino acids. V was shortened by 5 bases and J by 8 bases, with 19 bases between the two germline ends. Germline V gene data show CDR1 as SGHRS and CDR2 as YFSETQ. Written as DNA, the CDR3 is TGCGCCAGCAGTTTGACGTGGGGCACTGGGGAAAAACTGTTTTTT. Translated: CASSLTWGTGEKLFF.

The CDR3 DNA reads as TGTGCCAGCAGCTTACGTAGCGGGGGGGCATCGGCCACCGGGGAGCTGTTTTTT. Protein: CASSLRSGGASATGELFF. V and J are TRBV5-4 and TRBJ2-2; 11 nucleotides match TRBD2. Germline CDR1 and CDR2: SGHNT and YYREEE (reference sequence). The CDR3 runs 18 residues. V was clipped by 2 bases and J by 4 bases; unmatched bases: 10. Based on the CDR3 plus reference TRBV5-4 and TRBJ2-2, the full variable domain is ETGVTQSPTHLIKTRGQQVTLRCSSQSGHNTVSWYQQALGQGPQFIFQYYREEENGRGNFPPRFSGLQFPNYSSELNVNALELDDSALYLCASSLRSGGASATGELFFGEGSRLTVL.

V gene TRBV18 combines with J gene TRBJ2-1; D call uncertain. The CDR3 has 16 amino acids. Germline-derived CDR1 and CDR2 are KGHSH and LQKENI. V gave up 6 bases and J gave up 0 bases, with 15 bases separating them. CDR3 amino acids: CASSPQTWSSYNEQFF. Here the CDR3 DNA reads TGTGCCAGCTCCCCCCAGACTTGGAGCTCCTACAATGAGCAGTTCTTC.

The count of this clone is one. The rearrangement links TRBV9 to TRBJ2-5; 8 positions match TRBD2. Germline assignment: CDR1 SGDLS and CDR2 YYNGEE. J gave up 4 bases and V 3 bases, and 8 bases lay outside the gene matches. The CDR3 loop spans 15 amino acids. CDR3 in DNA: TGTGCCAGCAGCGGTCTAGCGGGTCGGGGAGAGACCCAGTACTTC. This gives the protein CASSGLAGRGETQYF.